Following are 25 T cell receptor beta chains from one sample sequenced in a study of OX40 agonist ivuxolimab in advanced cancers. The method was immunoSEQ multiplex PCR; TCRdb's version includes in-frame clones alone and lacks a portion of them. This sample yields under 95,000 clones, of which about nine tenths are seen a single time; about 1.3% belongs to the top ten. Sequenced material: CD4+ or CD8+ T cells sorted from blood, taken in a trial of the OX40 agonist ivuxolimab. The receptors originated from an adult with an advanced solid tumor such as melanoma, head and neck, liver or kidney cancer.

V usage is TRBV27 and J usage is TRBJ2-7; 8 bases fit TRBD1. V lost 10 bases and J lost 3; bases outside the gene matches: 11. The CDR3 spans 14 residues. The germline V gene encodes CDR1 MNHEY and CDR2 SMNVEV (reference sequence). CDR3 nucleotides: TGTGCCACTAAGAGGGGACAGGAGTACTACGAGCAGTACTTC. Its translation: CATKRGQEYYEQYF.

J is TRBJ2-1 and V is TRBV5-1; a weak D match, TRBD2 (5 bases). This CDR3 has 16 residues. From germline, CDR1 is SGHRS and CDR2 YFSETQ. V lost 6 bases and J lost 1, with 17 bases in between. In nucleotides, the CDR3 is TGCGCCAGCATCCCGGGCGCTGGAGGTTCCTACAATGAGCAGTTCTTC. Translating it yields CASIPGAGGSYNEQFF.

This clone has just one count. CDR3 in amino acids: CASQEARVTTDTQYF. The CDR3 DNA sequence: TGCGCCAGCCAAGAGGCAAGGGTCACCACAGATACGCAGTATTTT. This chain connects TRBV5-1 to TRBJ2-3; D unclear. Germline V gene sequence: CDR1 SGHRS, CDR2 YFSETQ. The V gene lost 7 bases and the J gene lost 2 bases, with 17 bases spanning the gap. This CDR3 is 15 amino acids long. Full variable domain (missing parts from reference TRBV5-1 and TRBJ2-3): KAGVTQTPRYLIKTRGQQVTLSCSPISGHRSVSWYQQTPGQGLQFLFEYFSETQRNKGNFPGRFSGRQFSNSRSEMNVSTLELGDSALYLCASQEARVTTDTQYFGPGTRLTVL.

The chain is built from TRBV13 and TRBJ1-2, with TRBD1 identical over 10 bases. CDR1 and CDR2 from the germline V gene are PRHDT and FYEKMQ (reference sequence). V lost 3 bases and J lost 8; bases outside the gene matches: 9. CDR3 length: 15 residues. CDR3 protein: CASSFRDRGSWGYTF. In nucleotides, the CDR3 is TGTGCCAGCAGCTTCCGGGACAGGGGTTCATGGGGCTACACCTTC.

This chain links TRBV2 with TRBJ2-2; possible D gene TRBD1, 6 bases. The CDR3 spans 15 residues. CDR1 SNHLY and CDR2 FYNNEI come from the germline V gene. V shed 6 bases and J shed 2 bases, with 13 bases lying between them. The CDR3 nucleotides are TGTGCCAGCAGCGCCGACAGGCCAAACACCGGGGAGCTGTTTTTT. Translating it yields CASSADRPNTGELFF.

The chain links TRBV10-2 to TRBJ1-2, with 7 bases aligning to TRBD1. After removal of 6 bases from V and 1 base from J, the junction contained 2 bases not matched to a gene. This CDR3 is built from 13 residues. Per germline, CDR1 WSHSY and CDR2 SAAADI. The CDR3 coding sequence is TGCGCCAGCAGGGACAGGAATAACTATGGCTACACCTTC. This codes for CASRDRNNYGYTF.

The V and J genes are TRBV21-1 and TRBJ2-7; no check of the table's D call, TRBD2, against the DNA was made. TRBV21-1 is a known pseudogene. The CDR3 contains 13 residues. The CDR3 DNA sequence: TGTGCCAGCGGTTACTCGAGCTCCTACGAGCAGTACTTC. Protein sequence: CASGYSSSYEQYF.

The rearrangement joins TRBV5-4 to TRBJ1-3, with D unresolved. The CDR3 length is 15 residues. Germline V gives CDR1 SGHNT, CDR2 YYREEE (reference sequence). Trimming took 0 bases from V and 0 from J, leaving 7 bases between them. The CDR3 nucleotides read TGTGCCAGCAGCTTGGAATTTAGCTCTGGAAACACCATATATTTT. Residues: CASSLEFSSGNTIYF.

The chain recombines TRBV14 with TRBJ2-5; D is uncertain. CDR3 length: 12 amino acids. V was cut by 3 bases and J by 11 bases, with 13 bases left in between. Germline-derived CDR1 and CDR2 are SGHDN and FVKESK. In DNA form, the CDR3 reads TGTGCCAGCAGCCACCCAGATCGCGCGCAGTACTTC. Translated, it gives CASSHPDRAQYF.

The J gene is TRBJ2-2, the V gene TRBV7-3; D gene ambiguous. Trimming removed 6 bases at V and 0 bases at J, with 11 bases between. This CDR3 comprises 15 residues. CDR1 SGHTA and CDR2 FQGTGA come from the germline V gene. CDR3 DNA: TGTGCCAGCAGACCAATGGGCGCGAACACCGGGGAGCTGTTTTTT. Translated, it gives CASRPMGANTGELFF.

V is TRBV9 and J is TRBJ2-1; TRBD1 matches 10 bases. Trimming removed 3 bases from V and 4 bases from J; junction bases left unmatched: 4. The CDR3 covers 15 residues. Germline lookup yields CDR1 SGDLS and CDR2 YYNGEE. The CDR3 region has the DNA TGTGCCAGCAGCGCGACAGGGGGCGATTACAATGAGCAGTTCTTC. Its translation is CASSATGGDYNEQFF.

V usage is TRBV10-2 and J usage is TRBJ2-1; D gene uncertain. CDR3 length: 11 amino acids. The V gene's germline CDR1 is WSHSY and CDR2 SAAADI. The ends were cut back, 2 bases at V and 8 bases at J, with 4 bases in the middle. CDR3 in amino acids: CASSEGYEQFF. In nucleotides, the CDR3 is TGCGCCAGCAGTGAGGGCTATGAGCAGTTCTTC.

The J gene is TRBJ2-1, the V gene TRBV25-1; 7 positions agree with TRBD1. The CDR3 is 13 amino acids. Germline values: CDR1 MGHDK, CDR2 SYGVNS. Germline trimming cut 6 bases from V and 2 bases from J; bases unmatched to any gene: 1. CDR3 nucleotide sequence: TGTGCCAGCAGCAGGGGGACCTACAATGAGCAGTTCTTC. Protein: CASSRGTYNEQFF.

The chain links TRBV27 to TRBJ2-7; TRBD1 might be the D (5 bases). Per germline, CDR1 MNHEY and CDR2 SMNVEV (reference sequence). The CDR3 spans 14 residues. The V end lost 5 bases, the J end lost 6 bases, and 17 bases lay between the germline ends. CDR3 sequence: CASSGAGSQAEQYF. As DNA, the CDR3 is TGTGCCAGCAGTGGGGCCGGGTCCCAGGCCGAGCAGTACTTC.

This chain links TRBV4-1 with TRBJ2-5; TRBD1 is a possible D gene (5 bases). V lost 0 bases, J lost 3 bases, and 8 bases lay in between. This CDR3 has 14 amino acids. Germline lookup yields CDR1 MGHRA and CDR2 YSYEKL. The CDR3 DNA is TGCGCCAGCAGCCAAGATTTCAGGGAAGAGACCCAGTACTTC. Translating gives CASSQDFREETQYF.

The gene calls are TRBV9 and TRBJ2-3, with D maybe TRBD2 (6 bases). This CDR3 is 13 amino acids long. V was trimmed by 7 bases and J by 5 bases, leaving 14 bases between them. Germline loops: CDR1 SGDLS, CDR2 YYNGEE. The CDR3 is CASRGGTLDTQYF. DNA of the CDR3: TGTGCCAGCCGTGGGGGGACCTTAGATACGCAGTATTTT.

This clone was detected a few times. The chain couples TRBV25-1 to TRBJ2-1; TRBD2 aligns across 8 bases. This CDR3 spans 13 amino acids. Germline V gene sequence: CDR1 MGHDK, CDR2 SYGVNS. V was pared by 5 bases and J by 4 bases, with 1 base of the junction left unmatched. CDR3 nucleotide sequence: TGTGCCAGCAGTCGGGGGGGATACAATGAGCAGTTCTTC. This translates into CASSRGGYNEQFF.

The CDR3 nucleotides are TGTGCCAGCAGCTTAGGAAACTTGAACACTGAAGCTTTCTTT. Its translation is CASSLGNLNTEAFF. The chain recombines TRBV7-9 with TRBJ1-1; unclear D gene. From germline, CDR1 is SEHNR and CDR2 FQNEAQ (reference sequence). The CDR3 consists of 14 residues. The V end was cut by 1 base, the J end by 0 bases, with 6 bases between.

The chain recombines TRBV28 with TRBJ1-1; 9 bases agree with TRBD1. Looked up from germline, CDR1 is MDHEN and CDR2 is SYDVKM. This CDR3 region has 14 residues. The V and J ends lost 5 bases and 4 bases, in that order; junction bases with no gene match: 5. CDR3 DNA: TGTGCCAGCAGTCTGATGACAGGGGGCACTGAAGCTTTCTTT. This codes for CASSLMTGGTEAFF.

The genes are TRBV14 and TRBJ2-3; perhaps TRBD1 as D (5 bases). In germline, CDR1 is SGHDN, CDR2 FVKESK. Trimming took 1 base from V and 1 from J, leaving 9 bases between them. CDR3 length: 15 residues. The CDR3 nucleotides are TGTGCCAGCAGCCAAGGGGGCGCCGGCACAGATACGCAGTATTTT. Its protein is CASSQGGAGTDTQYF.

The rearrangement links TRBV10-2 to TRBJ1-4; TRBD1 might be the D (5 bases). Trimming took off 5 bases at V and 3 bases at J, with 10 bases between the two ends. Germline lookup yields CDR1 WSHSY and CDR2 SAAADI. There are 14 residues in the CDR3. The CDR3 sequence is CASSRGGANEKLFF. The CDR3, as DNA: TGCGCCAGCAGTCGGGGGGGAGCTAATGAAAAACTGTTTTTT.

The CDR3: CASSPPGSGGKDTQYF. The CDR3 nucleotides read TGTGCCAGCAGCCCCCCGGGTAGCGGGGGGAAAGATACGCAGTATTTT. This chain connects TRBV7-9 to TRBJ2-3, with TRBD2 matching over 10 bases. Germline V lookup: CDR1 SEHNR, CDR2 FQNEAQ (reference sequence). The CDR3 extends over 16 amino acids. V lost 5 bases, J lost 5 bases, and 10 bases stayed unmatched.

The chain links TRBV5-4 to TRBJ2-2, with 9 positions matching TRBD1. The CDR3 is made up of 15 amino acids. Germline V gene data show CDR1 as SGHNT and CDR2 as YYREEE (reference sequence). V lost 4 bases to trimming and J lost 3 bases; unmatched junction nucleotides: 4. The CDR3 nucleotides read TGTGCCAGCAGCCCCAGACAGGGGGACACCGGGGAGCTGTTTTTT. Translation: CASSPRQGDTGELFF.

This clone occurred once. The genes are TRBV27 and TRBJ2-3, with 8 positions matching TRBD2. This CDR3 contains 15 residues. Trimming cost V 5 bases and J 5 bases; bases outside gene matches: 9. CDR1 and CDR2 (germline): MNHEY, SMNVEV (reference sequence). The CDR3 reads CASSPRGGARDTQYF. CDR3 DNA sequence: TGTGCCAGCAGTCCCCGGGGGGGGGCCAGAGATACGCAGTATTTT.

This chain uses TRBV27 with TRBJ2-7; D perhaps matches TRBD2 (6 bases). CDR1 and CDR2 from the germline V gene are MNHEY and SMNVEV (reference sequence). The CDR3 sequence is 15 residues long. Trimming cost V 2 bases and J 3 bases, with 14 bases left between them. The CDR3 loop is CASSLKALGGYEQYF. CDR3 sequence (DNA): TGTGCCAGCAGTTTAAAGGCGTTGGGGGGCTACGAGCAGTACTTC.